This is a list of T cell receptor beta chains from one sample in a study of blood T cell repertoires in COVID-19. Using immunoSEQ multiplex PCR, the repertoire was profiled, and TCRdb retains in-frame clones only, with some absent. The table shows almost 350,000 clones, with approximately 91% occurring only once. The sample taken for sequencing was PBMCs or T cells enriched from blood (not recorded which). The receptors derive from a woman aged 25-40 years who had been exposed to COVID-19. CDR3s include the opening cysteine and the closing phenylalanine or tryptophan. The D gene is left open where the match is weak. Not all rows give a size; the values are once, few, many and, for expanded clones, a class.

size: NA; V: TRBV9; J: TRBJ2-2; D: NA; DNA: TGTGCCAGCCAGGGGGGAACGAACACCGGGGAGCTGTTTTTT; CDR3: CASQGGTNTGELFF
size: NA; V: TRBV28; J: TRBJ2-7; D: NA; DNA: TGTGCCAGCAGTTTCACGGACCGGGTCGACAGGTCGAGGTACGAGCAGTACTTC; CDR3: CASSFTDRVDRSRYEQYF
size: NA; V: TRBV5-1; J: TRBJ1-1; D: NA; DNA: TGCGCCAGCCACACCTTACCCACTGAAGCTTTCTTT; CDR3: CASHTLPTEAFF
size: NA; V: TRBV5-1; J: TRBJ1-2; D: TRBD1; DNA: TGCGCCAGCGGTGCAGGGGGCGACTATGGCTACACCTTC; CDR3: CASGAGGDYGYTF
size: NA; V: TRBV6-5; J: TRBJ1-3; D: NA; DNA: TGTGCCAGCAGTTATTTCACAGGTCACTCTGGAAACACCATATATTTT; CDR3: CASSYFTGHSGNTIYF
size: NA; V: TRBV27; J: TRBJ2-1; D: NA; DNA: TGTGCCAGCAGAAAACGGACAGCGTCCTACAATGAGCAGTTCTTC; CDR3: CASRKRTASYNEQFF
size: NA; V: TRBV6-5; J: TRBJ2-2; D: NA; DNA: TGTGCCAGCAGTTATGATGGGGGCGAGGGATCCGGGGAGCTGTTTTTT; CDR3: CASSYDGGEGSGELFF
size: NA; V: TRBV4-2; J: TRBJ1-2; D: TRBD1; DNA: TGTGCCAGCAGCCAACGGACAGGGTATGGCTACACCTTC; CDR3: CASSQRTGYGYTF
size: NA; V: TRBV18; J: TRBJ2-1; D: NA; DNA: TGTGCCAGCTCACCACTAGACAATGAGCAGTTCTTC; CDR3: CASSPLDNEQFF
size: NA; V: TRBV7-3; J: TRBJ1-2; D: NA; DNA: TGTGCCAGCAGCCCGGGCGGGGGTTCGGGCTATGGCTACACCTTC; CDR3: CASSPGGGSGYGYTF
size: NA; V: TRBV18; J: TRBJ2-1; D: TRBD1; DNA: TGTGCCAGCTGTGACCGGGACAGGGGCAATGAGCAGTTCTTC; CDR3: CASCDRDRGNEQFF
size: NA; V: TRBV27; J: TRBJ1-5; D: NA; DNA: TGTGCCAGCGCTTGGGAGGGCAATCAGCCCCAGCATTTT; CDR3: CASAWEGNQPQHF
size: NA; V: TRBV18; J: TRBJ2-7; D: NA; DNA: TGTGCCAGCTCAGGAGGCAGGGGTACCCACTACGAGCAGTACTTC; CDR3: CASSGGRGTHYEQYF
size: NA; V: TRBV19; J: TRBJ1-4; D: NA; DNA: TGTGCCAGTAGTATAACGGCAGGTAATGAAAAACTGTTTTTT; CDR3: CASSITAGNEKLFF
size: once; V: TRBV6-9; J: TRBJ2-7; D: TRBD1; DNA: TGTGCCAGCAGTTACAGCCCGACAGGGAGCTACGAGCAGTACTTC; CDR3: CASSYSPTGSYEQYF
size: NA; V: TRBV25-1; J: TRBJ2-7; D: TRBD2; DNA: TGTGCCAGCAGTCCCCCGGGACTAGCGGGAGTCACCTTCGAGCAGTACTTC; CDR3: CASSPPGLAGVTFEQYF
size: NA; V: TRBV11-3; J: TRBJ2-7; D: NA; DNA: TGTGCCAGCAGCTTAGATTTTAGCGCCTCCTACGAGCAGTACTTC; CDR3: CASSLDFSASYEQYF
size: NA; V: TRBV11-2; J: TRBJ2-5; D: NA; DNA: TGTGCCAGCAGCTTATCAACAGACGAAGAGACCCAGTACTTC; CDR3: CASSLSTDEETQYF
size: few; V: TRBV11-2; J: TRBJ1-1; D: NA; DNA: TGTGCCAGCAGCTTGGGGGCAGGGGAGAACACTGAAGCTTTCTTT; CDR3: CASSLGAGENTEAFF
size: NA; V: TRBV5-1; J: TRBJ2-3; D: NA; DNA: TGCGCCAGCAGCTATTTTAGCGAGGTCGGCACAGATACGCAGTATTTT; CDR3: CASSYFSEVGTDTQYF
size: NA; V: TRBV27; J: TRBJ2-7; D: NA; DNA: TGTGCCAGCAGTTTACAGGGGAGAGGCTACGAGCAGTACTTC; CDR3: CASSLQGRGYEQYF
size: NA; V: TRBV15; J: TRBJ2-4; D: TRBD1; DNA: TGTGCCACCAGCAGACGGACCGGGACAGGACTAGCCAAAAACATTCAGTACTTC; CDR3: CATSRRTGTGLAKNIQYF
size: NA; V: TRBV5-8; J: TRBJ2-7; D: TRBD1; DNA: TGTGCCAGCATCCTACCCAGGGACAGGGGTCACGAGCAGTACTTC; CDR3: CASILPRDRGHEQYF
size: NA; V: TRBV7-3; J: TRBJ2-3; D: TRBD1; DNA: TGTGCCAGCAGCCCACAGGGGTTCGACACAGATACGCAGTATTTT; CDR3: CASSPQGFDTDTQYF
size: NA; V: TRBV9; J: TRBJ2-1; D: TRBD1; DNA: TGTGCCAGCAGCCCGACCGGGACAGGGTACAATGAGCAGTTCTTC; CDR3: CASSPTGTGYNEQFF
size: NA; V: TRBV2; J: TRBJ1-3; D: NA; DNA: TGTGCCAGCAGCCGCGACTCAGGGGAGACTGGAAACACCATATATTTT; CDR3: CASSRDSGETGNTIYF
size: NA; V: TRBV11-2; J: TRBJ2-5; D: NA; DNA: TGTGCCAGCAGCTTAGCCGGAGACCCCCCCGCCCAGTACTTC; CDR3: CASSLAGDPPAQYF
size: NA; V: TRBV27; J: TRBJ2-1; D: NA; DNA: TGTGCCAGCAGTCCAGGGGTCGGCTCCTACAATGAGCAGTTCTTC; CDR3: CASSPGVGSYNEQFF
size: few; V: TRBV14; J: TRBJ1-3; D: NA; DNA: TGTGCCAGCAGCCCCCGGGTAGGCCCCCCTGGAAACACCATATATTTT; CDR3: CASSPRVGPPGNTIYF
size: NA; V: TRBV28; J: TRBJ2-7; D: NA; DNA: TGTGCCGGCGGGACGCGTCCTAGGGAGCAGTACTTC; CDR3: CAGGTRPREQYF
size: NA; V: TRBV6-5; J: TRBJ1-2; D: NA; DNA: TGTGCCAGCAGTCAACAGGTTAACTATGGCTACACCTTC; CDR3: CASSQQVNYGYTF
size: NA; V: TRBV9; J: TRBJ2-7; D: NA; DNA: TGTGCCAGCAGCGTAGTCCCCCGGGACTCCGAGGAGCAGTACTTC; CDR3: CASSVVPRDSEEQYF
size: few; V: TRBV11-1; J: TRBJ1-1; D: NA; DNA: TGTGCCAGCAGCGCGGACATAACCGAAGCTTTCTTT; CDR3: CASSADITEAFF
size: NA; V: TRBV5-1; J: TRBJ2-7; D: TRBD2; DNA: TGCGCCAGCAGCCTGAATCGGGAGGCGGGAGGTTACCACGAGCAGTACTTC; CDR3: CASSLNREAGGYHEQYF
size: NA; V: TRBV9; J: TRBJ2-3; D: TRBD2; DNA: TGTGCCAGCAGCGTAGCGGGAGGGCCTCTCGATACGCAGTATTTT; CDR3: CASSVAGGPLDTQYF
size: NA; V: TRBV30; J: TRBJ1-6; D: NA; DNA: TGTGCCTGGAGCATGAGCAGGTCCCCCAGCTCCTATAATTCACCCCTCCACTTT; CDR3: CAWSMSRSPSSYNSPLHF
size: NA; V: TRBV2; J: TRBJ2-5; D: NA; DNA: TGTGCCCGGATGGAGGGCGTCACGGAGACCCAGTACTTC; CDR3: CARMEGVTETQYF
size: NA; V: TRBV5-5; J: TRBJ2-5; D: TRBD1; DNA: TGTGCCAGCAGCAAACGGACAGGGAAGGGCCTAGAGACCCAGTACTTC; CDR3: CASSKRTGKGLETQYF
size: NA; V: TRBV11-1; J: TRBJ1-3; D: TRBD1; DNA: TGTGCCAGCAGCTGGGACAGGCCGCAAGGAAACACCATATATTTT; CDR3: CASSWDRPQGNTIYF
size: NA; V: TRBV28; J: TRBJ2-5; D: TRBD1; DNA: TGTGCCAGCAGTACGCGACAGGGGATGGAAGAGACCCAGTACTTC; CDR3: CASSTRQGMEETQYF
size: NA; V: TRBV19; J: TRBJ2-3; D: TRBD2; DNA: TGTGCCAGTAGTCCTATAGCGGGAGGCACAGATACGCAGTATTTT; CDR3: CASSPIAGGTDTQYF
size: NA; V: TRBV19; J: TRBJ2-5; D: TRBD2; DNA: TGTGCCAGTAGTATGGGACTAGCGGGAGAGACCCAGTACTTC; CDR3: CASSMGLAGETQYF
size: once; V: TRBV24-1; J: TRBJ2-1; D: TRBD1; DNA: TGTGCCACCAGTGATTTCGGACAGGAGGTCCATGAGCAGTTCTTC; CDR3: CATSDFGQEVHEQFF
size: NA; V: TRBV6-6; J: TRBJ1-5; D: NA; DNA: TGTGCCAGCACCTCCGGCGGGGGAGGCAATCAGCCCCAGCATTTT; CDR3: CASTSGGGGNQPQHF
size: NA; V: TRBV28; J: TRBJ2-1; D: TRBD2; DNA: TGTGCCAGCAGTCTATTGGGACTAGCGGGATCCTACAATGAGCAGTTCTTC; CDR3: CASSLLGLAGSYNEQFF
size: NA; V: TRBV7-3; J: TRBJ2-2; D: TRBD1; DNA: TGTGCCAGCAGCTTTCAGGGGGCTGGCACCGGGGAGCTGTTTTTT; CDR3: CASSFQGAGTGELFF
size: NA; V: TRBV4-2; J: TRBJ2-7; D: TRBD2; DNA: TGTGCCAGCAGCCGCTCACTAGCGGAGAGCTCCTACGAGCAGTACTTC; CDR3: CASSRSLAESSYEQYF
size: NA; V: TRBV19; J: TRBJ2-1; D: TRBD2; DNA: TGTGCCAGTAGTATAGGGAGCGGGAGTATCTACAATGAGCAGTTCTTC; CDR3: CASSIGSGSIYNEQFF
size: NA; V: TRBV12-5; J: TRBJ1-1; D: NA; DNA: TGTGCTAGTGGACCGGACAGTGAAGCTTTCTTT; CDR3: CASGPDSEAFF
size: NA; V: TRBV3-1/TRBV3-2; J: TRBJ2-1; D: TRBD2; DNA: TGTGCCAGCAGCTCGGGACTAGCGGGAGGTGAGCAGTTCTTC; CDR3: CASSSGLAGGEQFF
size: NA; V: TRBV3-1/TRBV3-2; J: TRBJ2-1; D: NA; DNA: TGTGCCAGCAGCCAAAGGGCAGGGGCTGTGAATGAGCAGTTCTTC; CDR3: CASSQRAGAVNEQFF
size: NA; V: TRBV11-2; J: TRBJ1-2; D: TRBD1; DNA: TGTGCCAGCAACCTCCTGACAGGGATTAACTATGGCTACACCTTC; CDR3: CASNLLTGINYGYTF
size: NA; V: TRBV10-2; J: TRBJ1-4; D: NA; DNA: TGCGCCAGCAGCCTCAAGCGTGCAACTAATGAAAAACTGTTTTTT; CDR3: CASSLKRATNEKLFF
size: NA; V: TRBV5-1; J: TRBJ1-3; D: NA; DNA: TGCGCCAGCAGCGGTGACAGCGGAAACACCATATATTTT; CDR3: CASSGDSGNTIYF
size: NA; V: TRBV28; J: TRBJ2-7; D: TRBD1; DNA: TGTGCCAGCACCGCGGAGGGACAGGGGATCTCCTACGAGCAGTACTTC; CDR3: CASTAEGQGISYEQYF
size: NA; V: TRBV15; J: TRBJ2-1; D: NA; DNA: TGTGCCACCAGCAGAGAAGTAGGAGAAACTAGCCAACCCTTCAATGAGCAGTTCTTC; CDR3: CATSREVGETSQPFNEQFF